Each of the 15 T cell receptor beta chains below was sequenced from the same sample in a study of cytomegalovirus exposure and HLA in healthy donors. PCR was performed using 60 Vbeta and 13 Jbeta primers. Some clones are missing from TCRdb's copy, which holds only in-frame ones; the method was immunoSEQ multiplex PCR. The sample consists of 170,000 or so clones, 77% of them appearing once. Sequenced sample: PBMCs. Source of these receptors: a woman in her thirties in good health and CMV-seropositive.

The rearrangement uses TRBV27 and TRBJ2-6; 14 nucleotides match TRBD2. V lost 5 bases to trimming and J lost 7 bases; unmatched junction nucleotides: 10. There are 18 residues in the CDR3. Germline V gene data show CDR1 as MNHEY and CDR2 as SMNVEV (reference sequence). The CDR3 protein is CASSPPRLAGGQANVLTF. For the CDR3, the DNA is TGTGCCAGCAGTCCGCCGAGACTAGCGGGAGGGCAAGCCAACGTCCTGACTTTC.

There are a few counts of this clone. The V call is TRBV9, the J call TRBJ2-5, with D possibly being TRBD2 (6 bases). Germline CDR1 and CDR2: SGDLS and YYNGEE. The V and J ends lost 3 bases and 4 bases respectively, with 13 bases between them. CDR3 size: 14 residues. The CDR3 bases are TGTGCCAGCAGCGGATACGGGGGATTAGAGACCCAGTACTTC. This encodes CASSGYGGLETQYF.

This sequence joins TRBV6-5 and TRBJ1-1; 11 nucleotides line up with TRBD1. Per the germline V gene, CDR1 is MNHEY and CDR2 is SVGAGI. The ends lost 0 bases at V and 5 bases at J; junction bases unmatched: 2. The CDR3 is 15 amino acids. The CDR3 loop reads CASSYSGTGGTEAFF. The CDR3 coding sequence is TGTGCCAGCAGTTACTCGGGGACAGGGGGAACTGAAGCTTTCTTT.

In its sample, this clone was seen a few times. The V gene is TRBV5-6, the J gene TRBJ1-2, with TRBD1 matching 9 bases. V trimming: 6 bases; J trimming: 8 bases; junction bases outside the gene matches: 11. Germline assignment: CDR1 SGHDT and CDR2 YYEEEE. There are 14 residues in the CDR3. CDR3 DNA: TGTGCCAGCATCTCAACCGGGACAGGGAGCGGCTACACCTTC. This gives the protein CASISTGTGSGYTF.

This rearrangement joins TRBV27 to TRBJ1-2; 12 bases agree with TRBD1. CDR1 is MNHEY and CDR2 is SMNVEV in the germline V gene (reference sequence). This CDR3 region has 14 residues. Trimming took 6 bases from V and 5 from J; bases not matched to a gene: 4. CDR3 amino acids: CASSPGQGAYGYTF. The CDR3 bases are TGTGCCAGCAGCCCGGGACAGGGGGCGTATGGCTACACCTTC.

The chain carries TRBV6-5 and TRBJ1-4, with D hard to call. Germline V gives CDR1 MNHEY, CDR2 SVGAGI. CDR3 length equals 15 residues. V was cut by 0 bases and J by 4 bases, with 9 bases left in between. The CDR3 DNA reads TGTGCCAGCAGTTACTCGGGAGCCCTTAATGAAAAACTGTTTTTT. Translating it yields CASSYSGALNEKLFF.

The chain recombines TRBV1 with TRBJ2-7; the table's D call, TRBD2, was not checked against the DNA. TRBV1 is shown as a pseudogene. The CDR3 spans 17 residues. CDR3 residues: CTSSHRVNVAGAYEQYF. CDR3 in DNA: TGCACCAGCAGCCATCGAGTTAACGTAGCGGGAGCATACGAGCAGTACTTC.

The CDR3 loop is CASPLVGDRVYSNQPQHF. CDR3 bases: TGTGCCAGCCCACTAGTAGGGGACAGGGTTTATAGCAATCAGCCCCAGCATTTT. The rearrangement joins TRBV27 to TRBJ1-5; 9 nucleotides agree with TRBD1. J lost 0 bases, V lost 8 bases, and 14 bases had no gene match. This CDR3 contains 18 residues. Germline CDR1 is MNHEY and CDR2 is SMNVEV (reference sequence).

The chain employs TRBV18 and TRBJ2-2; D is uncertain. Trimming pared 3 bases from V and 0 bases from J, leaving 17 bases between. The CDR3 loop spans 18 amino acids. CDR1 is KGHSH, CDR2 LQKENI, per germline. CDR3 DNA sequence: TGTGCCAGCTCACCCTACGGGTCGTCTACCCCGAACACCGGGGAGCTGTTTTTT. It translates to CASSPYGSSTPNTGELFF.

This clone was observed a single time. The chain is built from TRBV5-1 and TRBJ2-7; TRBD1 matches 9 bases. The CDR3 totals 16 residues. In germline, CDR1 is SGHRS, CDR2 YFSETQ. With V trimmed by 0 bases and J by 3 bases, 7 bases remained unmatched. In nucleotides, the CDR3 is TGCGCCAGCAGCTTGGTTGGGGGACAGGGTAACTACGAGCAGTACTTC. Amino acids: CASSLVGGQGNYEQYF.

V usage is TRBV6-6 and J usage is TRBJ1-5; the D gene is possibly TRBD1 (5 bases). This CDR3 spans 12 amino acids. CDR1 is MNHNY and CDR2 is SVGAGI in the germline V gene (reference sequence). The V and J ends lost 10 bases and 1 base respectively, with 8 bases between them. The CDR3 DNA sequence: TGTGCCACAGCAGGGAGCAATCAGCCCCAGCATTTT. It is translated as CATAGSNQPQHF.

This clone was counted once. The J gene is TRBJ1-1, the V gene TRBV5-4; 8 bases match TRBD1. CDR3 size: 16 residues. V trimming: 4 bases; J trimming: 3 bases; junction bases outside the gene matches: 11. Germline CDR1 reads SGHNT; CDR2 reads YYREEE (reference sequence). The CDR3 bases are TGTGCCAGCAGCCGGACAGGGTCTGCACTGGACACTGAAGCTTTCTTT. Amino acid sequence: CASSRTGSALDTEAFF.

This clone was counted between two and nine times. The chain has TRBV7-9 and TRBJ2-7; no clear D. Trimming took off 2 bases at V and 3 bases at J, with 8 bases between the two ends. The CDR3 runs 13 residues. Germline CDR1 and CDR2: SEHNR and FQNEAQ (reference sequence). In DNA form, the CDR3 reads TGTGCCAGCAGCTTAAATCCCTTCTACGAGCAGTACTTC. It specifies CASSLNPFYEQYF.

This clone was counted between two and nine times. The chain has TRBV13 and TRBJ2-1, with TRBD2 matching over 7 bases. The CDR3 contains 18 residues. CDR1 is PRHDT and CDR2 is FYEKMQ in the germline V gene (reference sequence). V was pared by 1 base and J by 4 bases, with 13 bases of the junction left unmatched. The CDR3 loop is CASSLVLAGASQYNEQFF. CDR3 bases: TGTGCCAGCAGCTTAGTTCTGGCGGGAGCCTCCCAATACAATGAGCAGTTCTTC.

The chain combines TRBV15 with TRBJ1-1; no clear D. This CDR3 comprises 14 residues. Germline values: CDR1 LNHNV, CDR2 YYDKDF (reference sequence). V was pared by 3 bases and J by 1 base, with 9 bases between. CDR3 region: CATSSTEGNTEAFF. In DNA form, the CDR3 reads TGTGCCACCAGCAGCACAGAGGGGAACACTGAAGCTTTCTTT.